A single sample is the source of the 12 T cell receptor beta chains below, sequenced in a study of cytomegalovirus exposure and HLA in healthy donors. With 60 Vbeta and 13 Jbeta primers, the PCR was carried out. Sequenced by immunoSEQ multiplex PCR; TCRdb stores in-frame clones only, minus some. Of about 150,000 clones in the sample, about two thirds were seen once. The specimen sequenced was PBMCs. The receptors originated from a woman between 18 and 30 years old in good health and CMV-seronegative.

V and J are TRBV10-3 and TRBJ2-7; weak D call: TRBD1 (5 bases). With 10 bases removed from V and 0 bases from J, the gap between germline ends came to 13 bases. Per the germline V gene, CDR1 is ENHRY and CDR2 is SYGVKD. This CDR3 contains 13 residues. The CDR3 DNA reads as TGTGCCACCCAGACAGCCAGCTCCTACGAGCAGTACGTC. Protein product: CATQTASSYEQYV.

V usage is TRBV28 and J usage is TRBJ2-2; 10 bases map to TRBD1. The germline CDR1 and CDR2 sequences are MDHEN and SYDVKM. V was clipped by 4 bases and J by 4 bases; unmatched bases: 6. The CDR3 runs to 16 residues. The CDR3 spells CASSSRDRGFTGELFF. The CDR3 coding sequence is TGTGCCAGCAGTTCAAGGGACAGGGGCTTCACCGGGGAGCTGTTTTTT.

V usage is TRBV15 and J usage is TRBJ2-1; 11 bases agree with TRBD2. Germline V gene lookup returns CDR1 LNHNV and CDR2 YYDKDF (reference sequence). The CDR3 extends over 16 amino acids. Losses at the gene ends were 2 bases for V and 7 bases for J; bases not matched to a gene: 7. The CDR3 sequence is CATSRLSWTSGNEQFF. DNA of the CDR3: TGTGCCACCAGCAGACTGTCTTGGACTAGCGGGAATGAGCAGTTCTTC.

The chain combines TRBV29-1 with TRBJ1-1; D is perhaps TRBD1 (5 bases). The CDR3 contains 12 residues. Between the trimmed V and J ends, which lost 4 bases and 3 bases, there was a span of 9 bases. Per germline, CDR1 SQVTM and CDR2 ANQGSEA. CDR3 loop: CSVGEGDTEAFF. The CDR3 nucleotides are TGCAGCGTTGGTGAAGGGGACACTGAAGCTTTCTTT.

V usage is TRBV28 and J usage is TRBJ2-1; perhaps TRBD1 as D (6 bases). This CDR3 has 13 residues. Germline CDR1 and CDR2: MDHEN and SYDVKM. V lost 8 bases and J lost 14, with 22 bases in between. In nucleotides, the CDR3 is TGTGCCAGCCTTGATGACAGGTTAGGACATGAGTTCTTC. It yields the protein CASLDDRLGHEFF.

The rearrangement links TRBV28 to TRBJ2-4, with 8 bases that match TRBD1. The germline V gene encodes CDR1 MDHEN and CDR2 SYDVKM. The CDR3 extends over 17 amino acids. The V and J ends lost 5 bases and 0 bases, in that order; junction bases with no gene match: 9. The CDR3 loop is CASSRRDRTLAKNIQYF. Written as DNA, the CDR3 is TGTGCCAGCAGTCGCCGGGACAGGACGCTAGCCAAAAACATTCAGTACTTC.

This clone was found a few times. This sequence joins TRBV5-6 and TRBJ2-7; weak D call: TRBD1 (6 bases). CDR3 length: 14 residues. In germline, CDR1 is SGHDT, CDR2 YYEEEE. V gave up 4 bases and J gave up 2 bases, with 13 bases separating them. CDR3 in amino acids: CASSITGSTYEQYF. DNA for the CDR3: TGTGCCAGCAGCATTACAGGGAGCACCTACGAGCAGTACTTC.

The V call is TRBV6-5, the J call TRBJ2-1, with 8 bases aligning to TRBD1. Looked up from germline, CDR1 is MNHEY and CDR2 is SVGAGI. The CDR3 contains 15 residues. V shed 9 bases and J 6 bases; nucleotides not matched to a gene: 13. The CDR3 here is CASRIPTGVGNEQFF. CDR3 coding DNA: TGTGCCAGTAGGATACCGACAGGGGTAGGCAATGAGCAGTTCTTC.

This clone was observed a handful of times. The chain joins TRBV5-1 to TRBJ1-1; 7 bases match TRBD1. This CDR3 spans 13 amino acids. V dropped 4 bases and J dropped 8; count of bases not matched to a gene: 8. The V gene's germline CDR1 is SGHRS and CDR2 YFSETQ. CDR3 DNA: TGCGCCAGCAGCCCGGACAGGCTGGAAGAAGCTTTCTTT. Translating it yields CASSPDRLEEAFF.

This clone was seen just once. The chain employs TRBV6-5 and TRBJ1-5; no clear D. CDR3 length: 15 residues. V lost 0 bases to trimming and J lost 7 bases, with 13 bases between them. Germline CDR1 is MNHEY and CDR2 is SVGAGI. The CDR3 DNA reads as TGTGCCAGCAGTTACTCGAACAGCTTTGGACAGCCCCAGCATTTT. Residues: CASSYSNSFGQPQHF.

This chain connects TRBV7-9 to TRBJ1-6; 7 bases line up with TRBD1. The CDR3 is made up of 18 amino acids. The junction had 12 bases not matched to a gene; V was cut back by 0 bases and J by 7 bases. Germline-derived CDR1 and CDR2 are SEHNR and FQNEAQ (reference sequence). Here the CDR3 reads CASSLATIRQGPNSPLHF. The CDR3 DNA is TGTGCCAGCAGCTTAGCGACGATTCGACAGGGACCCAATTCACCCCTCCACTTT.

This clone showed up just a few times. The chain joins TRBV11-3 to TRBJ2-3; D is unresolved. V was shortened by 2 bases and J by 0 bases, with 9 bases between the two germline ends. The CDR3 is made up of 15 amino acids. Germline V gene sequence: CDR1 SGHNT, CDR2 YENEEA. CDR3 nucleotides: TGTGCCAGCAGCTTAATGTCCCAGAGCACAGATACGCAGTATTTT. The encoded protein is CASSLMSQSTDTQYF.